This T cell receptor (beta chain) was sequenced in a study of TIL therapy for anti-PD-1-resistant metastatic lung cancer. Study overall: Four tumors were EGFR-mutant and two were ALK-rearranged.

Trimming removed 1 base at V and 5 bases at J, with 9 bases between. Germline CDR1 and CDR2: SGHDT and YYEEEE. The length of the CDR3 is 13 residues. The libraries were made with immunoSEQ v3. Assay used: immunoSEQ multiplex PCR; TCRdb lists only in-frame clones, some missing. The sample yields tens of thousands of clones, less than 85% seen once. This sample's time point: pre-treatment sample, taken before nivolumab and TIL therapy. Patients were adults with stage 4 NSCLC. There are a few counts of this clone. The clonotype was recovered from a person aged 30 to 80 with non-small cell lung cancer. The chain is built from TRBV5-6 and TRBJ1-1; D is unresolved. Sequenced here: blood, sampled at baseline. The CDR3 DNA reads TGTGCCAGCAGCTTGTATCTGGGGACTGAAGCTTTCTTT. Its protein product is CASSLYLGTEAFF. The whole variable domain, remainder taken from reference TRBV5-6 and TRBJ1-1, is DAGVTQSPTHLIKTRGQQVTLRCSPKSGHDTVSWYQQALGQGPQFIFQYYEEEERQRGNFPDRFSGHQFPNYSSELNVNALLLGDSALYLCASSLYLGTEAFFGQGTRLTVV.